The entry below gives a single T cell receptor (beta chain) sequence along with its context. Its recognized antigen is unknown. No base-level quality is on record; no much larger clone is a single base apart. TCRbeta CDR3 regions were amplified from genomic DNA by means of the immunoSEQ Assay, a bias-controlled multiplex PCR. The original methods were these. Within the assay, amplification of reference gene primers was used to estimate how many nucleated cells each sample contained. To quantify the absolute abundance of each unique TCRbeta CDR3 rearrangement, sequence reads were collapsed and filtered. For each sample, productive Simpson clonality was calculated by taking the square root of Simpson's diversity index across productive rearrangements. This immuneACCESS table, as held by TCRdb, lists in-frame sequences with V and J called but not all clones. Of the missing ones, under half trace to an unresolved V gene in checked studies; the others have no known cause. V, J and clone size derive from that table, while D and trimming were established from the DNA sequence. The sample table records 310,000 or so clones; approximately 88% of these occur just once. The ten largest clones add up to 6% to 6.5% of the sample.

Participants in the prospective study were enrolled through a virtual design, were aged about 18 to 90 years, and lived in fewer than 30 United States geographic areas. Cohort assignment in the prospective study relied on participant-reported clinical history from a screening survey and a study questionnaire. For ImmuneRACE Cohort 3, a participant was defined as recovered based on two consecutive negative NP/OP PCR tests, clearance by a healthcare professional, or resolution of symptoms. Each participant in the prospective study had whole blood, serum and a nasopharyngeal or oropharyngeal swab collected by mobile phlebotomists. Additional blood draws and questionnaires over an approximately two-month period could optionally be provided by prospective study participants. Before DNA extraction, blood samples from the prospective study were shipped at room temperature or frozen. Reading the germline V gene (reference sequence) gives CDR1 MNHEY and CDR2 SMNVEV. After removal of 3 bases from V and 5 bases from J, the junction retains 12 bases not matched to a gene. From its cysteine to its phenylalanine, the CDR3 spans 17 amino acids. CDR3 DNA only is kept here, 51 bases in frame from base 1.

This record belongs to a study of blood T cell repertoires in COVID-19 (dated by TCRdb to the early 2020s). General notes on the study: The collaborator samples originated in the United States, Italy and Spain and spanned the acute and convalescent phases of COVID-19. Subjects who had been exposed to COVID-19, were actively infected with it, or had recovered from it provided the deeply sampled blood TCRbeta repertoires that made up the dataset. Nearly every sample came with metadata listing a de-identified subject ID, COVID-19 status, age in years and sex. The samples were drawn from the first 160 participants of the ongoing ImmuneRACE study and from 1,200 or so subjects provided by 6 global collaborators. HLA class I and class II types, where available, came from metadata supplied by the sample provider rather than from assay-based typing. The repertoires were made available in a free public database intended to serve as a resource for research on the immune response to SARS-CoV-2. The prospective study material was composed of cDNA or gDNA derived from T cells, B-cell-depleted T cells, or PBMCs.

General findings and caveats noted by the study authors: The quantity of clinical and demographic metadata differed by source and by participant and was supplied without curation.

Sequenced sample: PBMCs or T cells enriched from blood (not recorded which). This clonotype was sampled from a woman aged 35 to 49 who had recovered from COVID-19. The chain uses TRBV27 and TRBJ2-1, with TRBD2 identical over 8 junction bases. The DNA sequence is given as TGTGCCAGCAGTTTTTCCCCCAGCCAGCGGGAGAACAATGAGCAGTTCTTC. It translates to CASSFSPSQRENNEQFF.